These 11 T cell receptor beta chains share one sample of origin, sequenced in a study of blood T cells in healthy people across ages. The use of a sample-barcoded 5' primer and a J-beta primer mix characterized a second PCR of roughly 6 to 11 cycles. TCRdb re-derived calls from the 5' RACE reads in MiXCR, one entry per CDR3 protein. This sample has under 1 million distinct CDR3 sequences, with approximately 48% found just once. The sample was blood. These receptors originate from a man in his 60s in good health.

The chain recombines TRBV5-6 with TRBJ2-1; tentative D call: TRBD1 (5 bases). The V gene's germline CDR1 is SGHDT and CDR2 YYEEEE. This CDR3 is built from 12 residues. Trimming took off 4 bases at V and 10 bases at J, with 12 bases between the two ends. Written as DNA, the CDR3 is TGTGCCAGCAGCGCGTCGGCAGGGGAGCAGTTCTTC. Protein sequence: CASSASAGEQFF. Full variable domain (remainder filled in from reference TRBV5-6 and TRBJ2-1): DAGVTQSPTHLIKTRGQQVTLRCSPKSGHDTVSWYQQALGQGPQFIFQYYEEEERQRGNFPDRFSGHQFPNYSSELNVNALLLGDSALYLCASSASAGEQFFGPGTRLTVL.

The gene calls are TRBV20-1 and TRBJ2-5; the D gene is possibly TRBD2 (6 bases). Germline V gene data show CDR1 as DFQATT and CDR2 as SNEGSKA (reference sequence). V lost 2 bases, J lost 1 base, and 8 bases lay in between. The CDR3 contains 13 residues. CDR3 coding DNA: TGCAGTGCTAGACAGGGACTCCAAGAGACCCAGTACTTC. Its translation is CSARQGLQETQYF.

The chain joins TRBV3-1 to TRBJ1-5, with 9 bases lining up with TRBD1. The CDR3 loop spans 15 amino acids. V shed 4 bases and J 6 bases; nucleotides not matched to a gene: 7. The germline gives CDR1 LGHDT, CDR2 YNNKEL (reference sequence). CDR3 sequence: CASSLGQGKSQPQHF. The CDR3 DNA reads as TGTGCCAGCAGCCTTGGACAGGGGAAGTCTCAGCCCCAGCATTTT.

This clonotype has just a few counts. The V gene is TRBV10-3, the J gene TRBJ2-7, with 7 positions matching TRBD1. Germline CDR1 ENHRY, CDR2 SYGVKD. V shed 2 bases and J 2 bases; nucleotides not matched to a gene: 6. There are 15 residues in the CDR3. The CDR3 sequence is CAISEHRDRAYEQYF. In DNA form, the CDR3 reads TGTGCCATCAGTGAGCACCGGGACAGAGCCTACGAGCAGTACTTC.

The chain links TRBV5-5 to TRBJ2-7; D assignment may be TRBD1 or TRBD2 (5 bases each). Looked up from germline, CDR1 is SGHKS and CDR2 is YYEKEE (reference sequence). V gave up 5 bases and J gave up 0 bases, with 15 bases separating them. CDR3 length: 15 residues. This CDR3 reads CASRQEGPSSYEQYF. As DNA, the CDR3 is TGTGCCAGCAGACAAGAGGGGCCGAGCTCCTACGAGCAGTACTTC.

This clonotype has a single count. This chain links TRBV28 with TRBJ1-4; D not resolved. Trimming stripped 5 bases from V and 7 bases from J, with 17 bases between. Germline-derived CDR1 and CDR2 are MDHEN and SYDVKM. The CDR3 runs to 15 residues. The CDR3, as DNA: TGTGCCAGCAGTCTAGTGGGAGGAGGGAGTGAAAAACTGTTTTTT. This gives the protein CASSLVGGGSEKLFF.

This clonotype was seen a few times. The chain combines TRBV7-2 with TRBJ2-1; weak D call: TRBD2 (6 bases). CDR1 SGHTA and CDR2 FQGNSA come from the germline V gene. Deletions cut 5 bases from V and 8 bases from J, with 19 bases between. This CDR3 is 15 amino acids long. CDR3 loop: CASSDGGMVSHEQFF. The CDR3 bases are TGTGCCAGCAGCGATGGGGGGATGGTTTCCCATGAGCAGTTCTTC.

There are a few counts of this clonotype. The chain has TRBV5-6 and TRBJ2-5; D uncertain. The DNA end lines up better with TRBJ2-7; the J call may be wrong. Germline CDR1 is SGHDT and CDR2 is YYEEEE. This CDR3 has 14 amino acids. CDR3 coding DNA: TGTGCCAGCAGCTTGGGGGATTCTTTTTACGAGCAGTACTTC. Its protein product is CASSLGDSFYEQYF.

Note on this clonotype: A much larger clone sits a single nucleotide away, making a read error possible. The V gene is TRBV9, the J gene TRBJ2-5, with TRBD2 matching 8 bases. The end of the DNA fits TRBJ2-7 better, so the J call may be wrong. The CDR3 runs 17 residues. Germline CDR1 reads SGDLS; CDR2 reads YYNGEE. CDR3 DNA: TGTGCCAGCAGCGTAGGTGGCGAGCGGGGGTCTGCCTACGAGCAGTACTTC. Translated: CASSVGGERGSAYEQYF.

This sequence joins TRBV6-2 or TRBV6-3 and TRBJ2-4; 7 positions agree with TRBD2. V shed 2 bases, J shed 13 bases, and the junction held 11 bases outside the gene matches. CDR1 and CDR2 (germline): MNHEY, SVGEGT. This CDR3 region has 14 residues. The DNA for the CDR3 is TGTGCCAGCAGTTACGGTCGGACTAGTTCGGCGCAGTACTTC. This encodes CASSYGRTSSAQYF.

The chain joins TRBV5-1 to TRBJ2-1, with D tentatively TRBD1 or TRBD2 (5 bases each). The J call is in doubt because the DNA end fits TRBJ2-7 better. Germline values: CDR1 SGHRS, CDR2 YFSETQ. This CDR3 has 16 amino acids. In DNA, the CDR3 is TGCGCCAGCAGCCATGGGGGATCCGTTTCCTACAATGAGCAGTACTTC. It specifies CASSHGGSVSYNEQYF.